The table lists the clone carrying this T cell receptor beta chain with a few counts. This sample was taken from a study of human T cells and chemical hapten exposure. Using its own MiXCR run on the RACE reads, TCRdb lists one record per CDR3 protein. The profile covers about 94,000 distinct CDR3 sequences, with 9.3% appearing a single time and approximately 2.2% taken by the ten largest. As for time point: patch test 2, 6 weeks after DPC sensitization. Treatment noted: therapeutic diphenylcyclopropenone sensitization with weekly scalp DPC. Germline assignment: CDR1 SGHDT and CDR2 YYEEEE. The CDR3 is made up of 15 amino acids. V shed 4 bases, J shed 0 bases, and the junction held 4 bases outside the gene matches.

Material: whole blood, obtained in connection with sensitization to the hapten diphenylcyclopropenone (DPC). The V and J genes are TRBV5-6 and TRBJ2-1, with 7 bases that match TRBD1. This clonotype originated in a woman aged 40 to 50 with alopecia areata. Some clones in this sample may be carry-over from other donors' samples. The CDR3 sequence: CASSPGQLSYNEQFF. CDR3 sequence (DNA): TGTGCCAGCAGCCCGGGACAGCTCTCCTACAATGAGCAGTTCTTC.